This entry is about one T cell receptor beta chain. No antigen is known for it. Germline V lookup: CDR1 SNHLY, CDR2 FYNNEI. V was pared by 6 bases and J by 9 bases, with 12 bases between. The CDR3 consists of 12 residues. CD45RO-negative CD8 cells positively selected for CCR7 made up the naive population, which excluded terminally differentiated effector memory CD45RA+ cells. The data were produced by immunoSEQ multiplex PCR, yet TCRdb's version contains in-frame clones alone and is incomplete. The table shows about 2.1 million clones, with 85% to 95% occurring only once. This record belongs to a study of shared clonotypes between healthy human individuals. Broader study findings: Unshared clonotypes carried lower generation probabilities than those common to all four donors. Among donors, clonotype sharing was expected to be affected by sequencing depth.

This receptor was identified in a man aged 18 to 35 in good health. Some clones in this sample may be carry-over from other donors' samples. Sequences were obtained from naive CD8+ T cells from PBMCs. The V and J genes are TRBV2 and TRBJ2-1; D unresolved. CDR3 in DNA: TGTGCCAGCAGGAGCGACACCGGTGAGCAGTTCTTC. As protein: CASRSDTGEQFF. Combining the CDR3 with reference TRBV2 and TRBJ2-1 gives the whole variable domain EPEVTQTPSHQVTQMGQEVILRCVPISNHLYFYWYRQILGQKVEFLVSFYNNEISEKSEIFDDQFSVERPDGSNFTLKIRSTKLEDSAMYFCASRSDTGEQFFGPGTRLTVL.